These T cell receptor beta chains were read from a single sample in a study of T cells in Graves' hyperthyroidism and ophthalmopathy. One entry per CDR3 protein, called by TCRdb with MiXCR from the multiplex PCR reads. The table has about 600,000 distinct CDR3 sequences, around 13% seen once. The sequencing sample was made of blood. The receptors derive from a woman in her forties or fifties with Graves' ophthalmopathy. The CDR3 runs from the conserved cysteine through the conserved F or W. D genes are given only for firm matches. The size field is filled for only some rows; it gives once, few, many or a size class.

D gene	J gene	clone size	V gene	CDR3 protein	CDR3 DNA
TRBD1	TRBJ1-2	-	TRBV10-3	CALGTGFAYTF	TGTGCCCTCGGGACAGGGTTTGCCTACACCTTC
-	TRBJ2-7	many	TRBV20-1	CSALPSVPLYEQYF	TGCAGTGCCCTTCCTTCAGTACCTCTATACGAGCAGTACTTC
-	TRBJ2-1	few	TRBV12-3/TRBV12-4	CASSLNGQGPFF	TGTGCCAGCAGTTTAAACGGCCAGGGTCCGTTCTTC
-	TRBJ1-1	many	TRBV7-2	CASSLATRQRGRNTEAFF	TGTGCCAGCAGCTTAGCGACCCGACAGAGGGGCAGGAACACTGAAGCTTTCTTT
-	TRBJ2-3	-	TRBV24-1	CATSDPKGDHTDTQYF	TGTGCCACCAGTGATCCAAAAGGGGACCACACAGATACGCAGTATTTT
TRBD2	TRBJ2-3	many	TRBV27	CASRRVGLADTDTQYF	TGTGCCAGCCGCCGGGTGGGACTAGCGGACACAGATACGCAGTATTTT
-	TRBJ1-3	-	TRBV10-3	CAIRDESGNTIYF	TGTGCCATCAGAGACGAGTCTGGAAACACCATATATTTT
TRBD2	TRBJ2-1	few	TRBV6-1	CASSYLAGDNEQFF	TGTGCCAGCAGTTATCTAGCGGGGGACAATGAGCAGTTCTTC
-	TRBJ2-7	many	TRBV28	CASSFLSEQYF	TGTGCCAGCAGTTTTCTTAGCGAGCAGTACTTC
TRBD1	TRBJ1-5	-	TRBV6-5	CASSYSRDRRSNQPQHF	TGTGCCAGCAGTTACTCGCGGGACAGGCGGTCGAATCAGCCCCAGCATTTT
-	TRBJ1-6	many	TRBV20-1	CSAKGGVDSPLHF	TGCAGTGCGAAAGGCGGGGTTGATTCACCCCTCCACTTT
-	TRBJ1-3	many	TRBV12-3/TRBV12-4	CASSTGSSGNTIYF	TGTGCCAGCAGCACCGGGAGCTCTGGAAACACCATATATTTT
TRBD2	TRBJ2-1	many	TRBV28	CASSLPGLAGHNEQFF	TGTGCCAGCAGTCTACCGGGACTAGCGGGACACAATGAGCAGTTCTTC
TRBD2	TRBJ2-7	many	TRBV28	CASSRQTSGRALYEQYF	TGTGCCAGCAGTCGGCAGACTAGCGGGAGGGCCTTATACGAGCAGTACTTC
-	TRBJ1-1	-	TRBV20-1	CSAREGGELNTEAFF	TGCAGTGCTAGAGAGGGGGGAGAGTTGAACACTGAAGCTTTCTTT
-	TRBJ2-2	many	TRBV12-3/TRBV12-4	CASSPRFSGTGELFF	TGTGCCAGCAGTCCTCGGTTTTCAGGAACCGGGGAGCTGTTTTTT
-	TRBJ2-1	-	TRBV4-3	CASSQDSGAGYNEQFF	TGCGCCAGCAGCCAAGATTCAGGGGCCGGGTACAATGAGCAGTTCTTC
-	TRBJ2-3	many	TRBV20-1	CSASGAGSTDTQYF	TGCAGTGCTAGTGGTGCGGGAAGCACAGATACGCAGTATTTT
-	TRBJ2-2	few	TRBV5-1	CASSPERQDTGELFF	TGCGCCAGCAGCCCCGAAAGACAGGACACCGGGGAGCTGTTTTTT
TRBD1	TRBJ2-7	few	TRBV27	CASTSFSSGTGYYEQYF	TGTGCCAGCACCAGTTTCAGCTCCGGGACAGGGTACTACGAGCAGTACTTC
-	TRBJ1-2	many	TRBV20-1	CSARDSYRVDGYTF	TGCAGTGCTAGAGATTCATACAGGGTCGATGGCTACACCTTC
TRBD2	TRBJ2-6	many	TRBV6-2/TRBV6-3	CASSQLAGGRLGSGANVLTF	TGTGCCAGCAGCCAACTAGCGGGAGGGCGCCTGGGCTCTGGGGCCAACGTCCTGACTTTC
-	TRBJ2-1	few	TRBV6-2/TRBV6-3	CASSQAAEQFF	TGTGCCAGCAGCCAAGCAGCTGAGCAGTTCTTC
TRBD1	TRBJ2-1	many	TRBV12-3/TRBV12-4	CASNNRGGEQFF	TGTGCCAGCAATAACAGGGGCGGAGAGCAGTTCTTC
-	TRBJ1-6	-	TRBV9	CASSVMDISPLHF	TGTGCCAGCAGCGTGATGGACATTTCACCCCTCCACTTT
-	TRBJ2-2	many	TRBV27	CASSLIPPGVSSGTGELFF	TGTGCCAGCAGTTTAATCCCCCCGGGGGTGTCGTCAGGCACCGGGGAGCTGTTTTTT
-	TRBJ1-6	-	TRBV19	CASSITESSYNSPLHF	TGTGCCAGTAGTATAACGGAGAGCTCCTATAATTCACCCCTCCACTTT
-	TRBJ2-7	-	TRBV7-9	CASSGGNKAYEQYF	TGTGCCAGCAGCGGAGGGAATAAAGCCTACGAGCAGTACTTC
TRBD1	TRBJ1-4	many	TRBV28	CASTKLGDRLATNEKLFF	TGTGCCAGCACCAAACTCGGGGACAGACTTGCAACTAATGAAAAACTGTTTTTT
-	TRBJ2-7	-	TRBV19	CASSVGLGVYEQYF	TGTGCCAGTAGTGTTGGGCTAGGGGTCTACGAGCAGTACTTC
TRBD2	TRBJ2-3	many	TRBV7-2	CASSLRLAGGATDTQYF	TGTGCCAGCAGCTTAAGACTAGCGGGAGGAGCCACAGATACGCAGTATTTT
-	TRBJ2-1	many	TRBV12-3/TRBV12-4	CASMDVSYNEQFF	TGTGCCAGCATGGATGTCTCCTACAATGAGCAGTTCTTC
-	TRBJ2-6	few	TRBV20-1	CSAPTVGANVLTF	TGCAGTGCGCCCACGGTAGGGGCCAACGTCCTGACTTTC
-	TRBJ1-5	-	TRBV6-5	CASSSRTGNQPQHF	TGTGCCAGCAGTTCGCGGACGGGCAATCAGCCCCAGCATTTT
TRBD1	TRBJ1-2	-	TRBV4-3	CASSQRGQSNYGYTF	TGCGCCAGCAGCCAAAGGGGACAGAGTAACTATGGCTACACCTTC
TRBD2	TRBJ2-7	many	TRBV6-2/TRBV6-3	CASSRLLAGASYEQYF	TGTGCCAGCAGTCGACTTCTAGCGGGGGCCTCCTACGAGCAGTACTTC
-	TRBJ1-3	-	TRBV27	CASRPSQASGNTIYF	TGTGCCAGCAGGCCCTCACAGGCCTCTGGAAACACCATATATTTT
TRBD2	TRBJ2-1	few	TRBV7-3	CASSLHPGTTGNEQFF	TGTGCCAGCAGCTTACATCCCGGGACTACGGGCAATGAGCAGTTCTTC
-	TRBJ2-7	many	TRBV29-1	CSVEDPAGDEQYF	TGCAGCGTTGAAGATCCGGCGGGCGACGAGCAGTACTTC
TRBD2	TRBJ2-1	few	TRBV20-1	CSASLPSGNYNEQFF	TGCAGTGCTAGTCTTCCTAGCGGAAACTACAATGAGCAGTTCTTC
-	TRBJ2-7	few	TRBV27	CASSFRWQTYEQYF	TGTGCCAGCAGTTTTAGGTGGCAGACCTACGAGCAGTACTTC
-	TRBJ2-7	-	TRBV20-1	CSATQGLSSYEQYF	TGCAGTGCCACTCAGGGACTGAGCTCCTACGAGCAGTACTTC
-	TRBJ2-5	many	TRBV4-3	CASSQVAGTETQYF	TGCGCCAGCAGCCAAGTTGCAGGGACAGAGACCCAGTACTTC